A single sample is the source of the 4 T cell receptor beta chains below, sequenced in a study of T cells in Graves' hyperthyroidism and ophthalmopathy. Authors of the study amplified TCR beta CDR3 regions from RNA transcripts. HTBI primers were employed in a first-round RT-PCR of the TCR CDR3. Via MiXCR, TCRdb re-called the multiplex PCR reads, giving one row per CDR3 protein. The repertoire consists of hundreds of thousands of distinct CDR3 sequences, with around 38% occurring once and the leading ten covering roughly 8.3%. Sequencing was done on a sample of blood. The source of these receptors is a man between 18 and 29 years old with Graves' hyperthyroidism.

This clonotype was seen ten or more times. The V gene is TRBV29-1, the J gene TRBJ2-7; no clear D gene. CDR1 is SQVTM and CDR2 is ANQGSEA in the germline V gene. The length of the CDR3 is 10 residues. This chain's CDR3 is CTNWIHEQYF. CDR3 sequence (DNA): TGCACCAACTGGATCCACGAGCAGTACTTC.

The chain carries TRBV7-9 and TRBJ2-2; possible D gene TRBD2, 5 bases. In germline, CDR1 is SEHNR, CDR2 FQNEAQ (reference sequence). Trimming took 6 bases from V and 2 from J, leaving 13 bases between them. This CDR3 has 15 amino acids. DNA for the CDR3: TGTGCCAGCAGTCGTCGGACTCCCAACACCGGGGAGCTGTTTTTT. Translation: CASSRRTPNTGELFF.

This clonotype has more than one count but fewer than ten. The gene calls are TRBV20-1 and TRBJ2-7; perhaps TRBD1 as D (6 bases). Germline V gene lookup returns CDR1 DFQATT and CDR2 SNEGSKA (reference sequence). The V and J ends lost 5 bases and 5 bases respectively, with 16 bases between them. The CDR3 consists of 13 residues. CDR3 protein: CSAPGHPGDEQYF. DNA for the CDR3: TGCAGTGCTCCGGGACACCCCGGCGACGAGCAGTACTTC.

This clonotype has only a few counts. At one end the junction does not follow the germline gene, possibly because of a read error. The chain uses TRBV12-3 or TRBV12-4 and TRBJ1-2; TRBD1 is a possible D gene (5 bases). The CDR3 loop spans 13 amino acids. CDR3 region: CASSLADIYGCTF. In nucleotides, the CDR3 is TGTGCCAGCAGTTTAGCGGACATCTATGGCTGCACCTTC.